These 6 T cell receptor beta chains were all obtained from the same sample, sequenced in a study of blood T cell repertoires in COVID-19. Some clones are missing from TCRdb's copy, which holds only in-frame ones; the method was immunoSEQ multiplex PCR. The table records more than 200,000 clones, around four fifths of them present only once. The sample was peripheral blood. The source of these receptors is a man between 60 and 75 years old with acute or convalescent COVID-19.

There are a few counts of this clone. This chain uses TRBV12-3 or TRBV12-4 with TRBJ2-3; D ambiguous. With 6 bases removed from V and 3 bases from J, the gap between germline ends came to 10 bases. This CDR3 comprises 13 residues. The DNA for the CDR3 is TGTGCCAGCAGCGAACATGGTACAGATACGCAGTATTTT. Protein: CASSEHGTDTQYF.

The chain uses TRBV11-1 and TRBJ2-2, with 9 bases matching TRBD1. This CDR3 contains 15 residues. V trimming: 5 bases; J trimming: 4 bases; junction bases outside the gene matches: 5. The germline CDR1 and CDR2 sequences are SGHAT and FQDESV (reference sequence). CDR3 loop: CASSLRTGATGELFF. CDR3 bases: TGTGCCAGCAGCCTCCGGACAGGGGCCACCGGGGAGCTGTTTTTT.

V and J are TRBV15 and TRBJ1-5; no reliable D call. V lost 1 base to trimming and J lost 5 bases, with 12 bases between them. This CDR3 is built from 15 residues. CDR1 and CDR2 from the germline V gene are LNHNV and YYDKDF (reference sequence). CDR3 loop: CATSRARTGDQPQHF. For the CDR3, the DNA is TGTGCCACCAGCAGAGCCCGGACGGGAGATCAGCCCCAGCATTTT. Supplemented by reference TRBV15 and TRBJ1-5, the full variable domain reads DAMVIQNPRYQVTQFGKPVTLSCSQTLNHNVMYWYQQKSSQAPKLLFHYYDKDFNNEADTPDNFQSRRPNTSFCFLDIRSPGLGDTAMYLCATSRARTGDQPQHFGDGTRLSIL.

This chain joins TRBV13 and TRBJ2-6; 11 bases line up with TRBD2. J lost 7 bases, V lost 4 bases, and 6 bases had no gene match. This CDR3 is built from 16 residues. Per germline, CDR1 PRHDT and CDR2 FYEKMQ (reference sequence). The CDR3 DNA reads TGTGCCAGCAGCTCTCTAGCGGGAGGCGCTGCCAACGTCCTGACTTTC. It specifies CASSSLAGGAANVLTF. The full variable domain, its missing parts supplied by reference TRBV13 and TRBJ2-6, is AAGVIQSPRHLIKEKRETATLKCYPIPRHDTVYWYQQGPGQDPQFLISFYEKMQSDKGSIPDRFSAQQFSDYHSELNMSSLELGDSALYFCASSSLAGGAANVLTFGAGSRLTVL.

This chain joins TRBV6-2 or TRBV6-3 and TRBJ2-6; D is possibly TRBD1 (6 bases). Germline assignment: CDR1 MNHEY and CDR2 SVGEGT. This CDR3 contains 17 residues. The ends were cut back, 5 bases at V and 3 bases at J, with 17 bases in the middle. CDR3 sequence (DNA): TGTGCCAGCAGTCAGGAAGGGGGTTTTAGTGGGGCCAACGTCCTGACTTTC. It specifies CASSQEGGFSGANVLTF.

The chain uses TRBV7-2 and TRBJ2-3; D remains unclear. Germline CDR1 is SGHTA and CDR2 is FQGNSA. Trimming removed 3 bases from V and 3 bases from J, with 7 bases in between. The CDR3 runs to 13 residues. As DNA, the CDR3 is TGTGCCAGCAGCTTCATCTATACAGATACGCAGTATTTT. Translating gives CASSFIYTDTQYF. Drawing the rest from reference TRBV7-2 and TRBJ2-3, the complete variable domain is GAGVSQSPSNKVTEKGKDVELRCDPISGHTALYWYRQSLGQGLEFLIYFQGNSAPDKSGLPSDRFSAERTGGSVSTLTIQRTQQEDSAVYLCASSFIYTDTQYFGPGTRLTVL.